This T cell receptor beta chain derives from a study of neoadjuvant nivolumab and ipilimumab in lung cancer. Study at large: Nivolumab 3 mg/kg was given days 1, 15 and 29, plus ipilimumab 1 mg/kg day 1 in combination.

The table came from immunoSEQ multiplex PCR; TCRdb's copy has only in-frame clones and leaves some out. Of tens of thousands of clones listed, 83% are singletons. The CDR3 length is 16 residues. Trimming removed 0 bases at V and 1 base at J, with 12 bases between. The germline gives CDR1 MGHDK, CDR2 SYGVNS. This material consisted of tumor tissue, taken after neoadjuvant nivolumab, alone or with ipilimumab, at or shortly before surgery. This receptor was obtained from an adult with non-small cell lung cancer. This chain links TRBV25-1 with TRBJ2-5; perhaps TRBD2 as D (7 bases). CDR3 DNA: TGTGCCAGCAGTGAATATTCGGCGGGGGCCCAAGAGACCCAGTACTTC. It is translated as CASSEYSAGAQETQYF.